This T cell receptor (beta chain) came from a study of shared clonotypes between healthy human individuals. Regarding the study as a whole: Memory subsets generally showed smaller estimated richness than naive subsets did. Against clonotypes common to all four donors, non-shared ones had lower generation probabilities.

Concerning this clone: What it binds is not known.

Assay execution proceeded at the deep level. Method: immunoSEQ multiplex PCR; TCRdb's copy keeps in-frame clones and lacks some. The sample lists over 1.5 million clones, 95% to 99% occurring once. The CDR3 totals 12 residues. V lost 5 bases, J lost 5 bases, and 7 bases lay in between. Germline lookup yields CDR1 LNHDA and CDR2 SQIVND (reference sequence). The TCR sequence derives from a man aged 25-45 years in good health. V usage is TRBV19 and J usage is TRBJ2-4; D ambiguous. The sequencing sample was made of naive CD4+ T cells sorted from blood. Regarding subset: CD45RA+ positively selected. DNA for the CDR3: TGTGCCAGTAGTTACAAACAAAACATTCAGTACTTC. Protein product: CASSYKQNIQYF.